One sample yielded the 4 T cell receptor beta chains listed below, sequenced in a study of cytomegalovirus exposure and HLA in healthy donors (TCRdb year 2017). Library construction relied on the immunoSEQ multiplex PCR assay. The multiplex PCR relied on a mix of 60 forward primers for TCR Vbeta segments and 13 reverse primers for TCR Jbeta segments. Imported from immuneACCESS, the table was reduced by TCRdb to in-frame sequences with V and J called. These copies leave out some clones; in studies compared against another copy, an unresolved V gene accounts for under half, and the cause of the remainder is not known. The sample profile shows around 77,000 clones; approximately 80% of them were found once. Of the sample, 3% to 3.5% is held by the ten largest clones. Material for sequencing was PBMCs. The receptor source for this set is a man aged 40-49 years in good health and CMV-seronegative.

V is TRBV10-1 and J is TRBJ2-7, with D possibly being TRBD2 (6 bases). Germline CDR1 reads WNHNN; CDR2 reads SYGVQD (reference sequence). V lost 2 bases to trimming and J lost 5 bases, with 10 bases between them. This CDR3 is built from 13 residues. In DNA form, the CDR3 reads TGCGCCAGCAGTGAGCGAGGAGGGGACGAGCAGTACTTC. Protein: CASSERGGDEQYF.

V is TRBV5-1 and J is TRBJ2-1, with TRBD2 matching over 7 bases. The V gene end was trimmed by 4 bases and the J gene end by 0 bases; junction bases not matched to a gene: 4. Per germline, CDR1 SGHRS and CDR2 YFSETQ. The CDR3 has 15 amino acids. CDR3 sequence reads: CASSDGGSSYNEQFF. For the CDR3, the DNA is TGCGCCAGCAGCGACGGGGGGTCCTCCTACAATGAGCAGTTCTTC.

V and J are TRBV9 and TRBJ1-1; 9 bases are shared with TRBD1. Unmatched junction bases numbered 1, after V lost 0 bases and J lost 7 bases. The germline gives CDR1 SGDLS, CDR2 YYNGEE. This CDR3 spans 13 amino acids. The CDR3 region has the DNA TGTGCCAGCAGCGTAGGACAGGGGGTTGAAGCTTTCTTT. Its protein product is CASSVGQGVEAFF.

Regarding this clone: Germline and junction disagree at one end, which may indicate a read error. J is TRBJ1-2 and V is TRBV27; D not resolved. This CDR3 region has 15 residues. Germline CDR1 reads MNHEY; CDR2 reads SMNVEV (reference sequence). The CDR3 sequence is CASIPLGTSNYGYTF. The CDR3 DNA reads TGTGCCAGCATTCCCCTCGGCACATCGAACTACGGCTACACCTTC.